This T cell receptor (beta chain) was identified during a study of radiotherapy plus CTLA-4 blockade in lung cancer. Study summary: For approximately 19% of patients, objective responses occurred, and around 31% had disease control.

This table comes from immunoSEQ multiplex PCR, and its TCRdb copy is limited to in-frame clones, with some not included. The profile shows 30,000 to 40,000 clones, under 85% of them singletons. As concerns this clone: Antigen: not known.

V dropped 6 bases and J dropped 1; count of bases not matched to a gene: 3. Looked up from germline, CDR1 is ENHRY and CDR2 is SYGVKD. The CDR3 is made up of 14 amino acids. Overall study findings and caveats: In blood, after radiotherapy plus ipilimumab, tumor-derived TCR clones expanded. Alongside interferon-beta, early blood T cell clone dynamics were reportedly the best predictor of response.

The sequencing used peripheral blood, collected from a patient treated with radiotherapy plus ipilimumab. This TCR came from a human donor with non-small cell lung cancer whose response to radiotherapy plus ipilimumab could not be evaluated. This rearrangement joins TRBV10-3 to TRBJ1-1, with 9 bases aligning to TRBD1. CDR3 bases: TGTGCCATCAGCGTACAGGGGGCGAACACTGAAGCTTTCTTT. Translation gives CAISVQGANTEAFF.